A single TCR beta chain is shown here with its context. The data derive from a study of control samples from healthy donors and cancer patients. Generated by immunoSEQ multiplex PCR, the TCRdb table keeps only in-frame clones and is missing some. The sample consists of about 140,000 clones, approximately 94% of them appearing once. This CDR3 is 17 amino acids long. With 0 bases clipped from V and 6 bases from J, the junction kept 11 bases outside the gene matches. Germline-derived CDR1 and CDR2 are SGHDT and YYEEEE. The rearrangement links TRBV5-6 to TRBJ2-1; TRBD1 matches at 8 bases. The material sequenced was blood. The receptor comes from a man aged 35 to 55 in good health. This CDR3 is CASSLGYNDRGFNEQFF. For the CDR3, the DNA is TGTGCCAGCAGCTTGGGATATAACGACAGGGGTTTCAATGAGCAGTTCTTC.